These 27 T cell receptor beta chains share one sample of origin, sequenced in a study of OX40 agonist ivuxolimab in advanced cancers. Produced via immunoSEQ multiplex PCR; TCRdb's table is partial and in-frame only. This table holds fewer than 90,000 clones, over 75% found once. This specimen consisted of CD4+ or CD8+ T cells sorted from blood, obtained in a trial of the OX40 agonist ivuxolimab. These TCRs come from an adult with an advanced solid tumor such as melanoma, head and neck, liver or kidney cancer.

This rearrangement joins TRBV6-4 to TRBJ2-6, with a possible D match to TRBD2 (7 bases). V was trimmed by 4 bases and J by 0 bases, leaving 19 bases between them. The CDR3 sequence is 19 residues long. Germline values: CDR1 MRHNA, CDR2 SNTAGT. The CDR3: CASSVYHGGLNSGANVLTF. DNA of the CDR3: TGTGCCAGCAGTGTCTACCACGGGGGGCTGAACTCTGGGGCCAACGTCCTGACTTTC.

This chain connects TRBV18 to TRBJ1-2; D might be TRBD1 (6 bases). Germline CDR1 reads KGHSH; CDR2 reads LQKENI. V was shortened by 6 bases and J by 6 bases, with 14 bases between the two germline ends. The CDR3 is 13 residues long. The CDR3 DNA reads as TGTGCCAGCTCCCCTACAGGGTTAGATGGCTACACCTTC. Its translation is CASSPTGLDGYTF.

The rearrangement uses TRBV6-5 and TRBJ2-3; D is perhaps TRBD1 (5 bases). The CDR3 runs to 16 residues. CDR1 and CDR2 (germline): MNHEY, SVGAGI. V lost 3 bases to trimming and J lost 0 bases, with 13 bases between them. The CDR3 spells CASSYGALGSTDTQYF. For the CDR3, the DNA is TGTGCCAGCAGTTATGGGGCACTCGGGAGCACAGATACGCAGTATTTT.

V is TRBV5-1 and J is TRBJ1-3; D gene unclear. V lost 0 bases to trimming and J lost 0 bases, with 13 bases between them. Germline V gene data show CDR1 as SGHRS and CDR2 as YFSETQ. The CDR3 runs 17 residues. The CDR3 bases are TGCGCCAGCAGCTTGGGTAGGCCTGGAGGCTCTGGAAACACCATATATTTT. It is translated as CASSLGRPGGSGNTIYF.

The sample holds one count of this clone. The chain links TRBV29-1 to TRBJ1-3, with 9 bases matching TRBD1. The CDR3 is made up of 17 amino acids. From germline, CDR1 is SQVTM and CDR2 ANQGSEA. V lost 6 bases and J lost 0; bases outside the gene matches: 12. CDR3 residues: CSVRPRQGGTSGNTIYF. CDR3 nucleotides: TGCAGCGTAAGACCTCGACAGGGGGGTACCTCTGGAAACACCATATATTTT.

The V call is TRBV7-9, the J call TRBJ2-2; D possibly matches TRBD1 or TRBD2 (6 bases each). This CDR3 region has 16 residues. V was shortened by 3 bases and J by 5 bases, with 16 bases between the two germline ends. The germline V gene has CDR1 SEHNR and CDR2 FQNEAQ (reference sequence). This chain's CDR3 is CASSFSTGAGTGELFF. CDR3 bases: TGTGCCAGCAGCTTTTCTACGGGGGCTGGTACCGGGGAGCTGTTTTTT.

The chain combines TRBV9 with TRBJ1-3, with unresolved D. CDR1 SGDLS and CDR2 YYNGEE come from the germline V gene. CDR3 length: 15 amino acids. V shed 0 bases and J shed 1 base, with 8 bases lying between them. As DNA, the CDR3 is TGTGCCAGCAGCGTAGGTGTGGGGTCTGGAAACACCATATATTTT. It encodes CASSVGVGSGNTIYF. The whole variable domain, remainder taken from reference TRBV9 and TRBJ1-3, is DSGVTQTPKHLITATGQRVTLRCSPRSGDLSVYWYQQSLDQGLQFLIQYYNGEERAKGNILERFSAQQFPDLHSELNLSSLELGDSALYFCASSVGVGSGNTIYFGEGSWLTVV.

The chain links TRBV6-5 to TRBJ1-1; possible D gene TRBD1, 5 bases. Germline V lookup: CDR1 MNHEY, CDR2 SVGAGI. This CDR3 contains 16 residues. The V end lost 2 bases, the J end lost 1 base, and 14 bases lay between the germline ends. CDR3 amino acids: CASSYPQQTENTEAFF. The CDR3 DNA is TGTGCCAGCAGTTACCCTCAACAGACAGAGAACACTGAAGCTTTCTTT.

This chain connects TRBV9 to TRBJ1-3, with D unclear. This CDR3 contains 15 residues. Between the trimmed V and J ends, which lost 0 bases and 0 bases, there was a span of 7 bases. The germline gives CDR1 SGDLS, CDR2 YYNGEE. The CDR3 is CASSVGVSSGNTIYF. The CDR3 DNA reads TGTGCCAGCAGCGTAGGGGTTAGCTCTGGAAACACCATATATTTT. Using reference TRBV9 and TRBJ1-3 for the parts outside the CDR3, the full variable domain is DSGVTQTPKHLITATGQRVTLRCSPRSGDLSVYWYQQSLDQGLQFLIQYYNGEERAKGNILERFSAQQFPDLHSELNLSSLELGDSALYFCASSVGVSSGNTIYFGEGSWLTVV.

The chain uses TRBV7-2 and TRBJ1-1; 8 nucleotides line up with TRBD1. This CDR3 is built from 16 residues. CDR1 is SGHTA, CDR2 FQGNSA, per germline. The V and J ends lost 5 bases and 4 bases, in that order; junction bases with no gene match: 12. Here the CDR3 reads CASSTAGGAMSTEAFF. CDR3 bases: TGTGCCAGCAGCACTGCAGGGGGCGCGATGTCCACTGAAGCTTTCTTT.

Here the CDR3 reads CASSPGQGRVYEQYF. DNA of the CDR3: TGTGCCAGCAGTCCTGGACAGGGGAGGGTCTACGAGCAGTACTTC. V usage is TRBV6-6 and J usage is TRBJ2-7; 9 bases line up with TRBD1. Germline CDR1 reads MNHNY; CDR2 reads SVGAGI (reference sequence). The ends lost 5 bases at V and 3 bases at J; junction bases unmatched: 8. The CDR3 spans 15 residues.

This clone has only a few counts. CDR3 sequence reads: CASSPPGAPDTEAFF. CDR3 coding DNA: TGCGCCAGCAGCCCACCGGGAGCCCCGGACACTGAAGCTTTCTTT. V gene TRBV5-1 combines with J gene TRBJ1-1; D is undetermined. The ends were cut back, 4 bases at V and 3 bases at J, with 16 bases in the middle. The CDR3 runs 15 residues. CDR1 and CDR2 (germline): SGHRS, YFSETQ.

CDR3 bases: TGTGCCAGCAGCTTGGACCGTAATAGCAATCAGCCCCAGCATTTT. Translated: CASSLDRNSNQPQHF. The chain joins TRBV5-8 to TRBJ1-5; D call uncertain. With 0 bases removed from V and 0 bases from J, the gap between germline ends came to 7 bases. CDR3 length: 15 residues. CDR1 SGHTS and CDR2 YDEGEE come from the germline V gene.

The rearrangement joins TRBV19 to TRBJ1-4; no definite D call. The CDR3 runs 12 residues. Germline lookup yields CDR1 LNHDA and CDR2 SQIVND (reference sequence). V was pared by 3 bases and J by 10 bases, with 9 bases between. The CDR3 DNA follows: TGTGCCAGTAGTATGGCGGGCCTAAAACTGTTTTTT. Amino acids: CASSMAGLKLFF.

The V call is TRBV25-1, the J call TRBJ2-3; TRBD2 matches 9 bases. From germline, CDR1 is MGHDK and CDR2 SYGVNS. The CDR3 runs 16 residues. Trimming took 3 bases from V and 4 from J; bases not matched to a gene: 8. CDR3 DNA sequence: TGTGCCAGCAGTGAGGTAGCGGGGGCCAGGGCAGATACGCAGTATTTT. Residues: CASSEVAGARADTQYF.

The rearrangement uses TRBV29-1 and TRBJ2-1; tentative D call: TRBD2 (6 bases). This CDR3 has 15 amino acids. The germline V gene has CDR1 SQVTM and CDR2 ANQGSEA. Trimming left V 3 bases short and J 4 bases short, with 16 bases between. CDR3 DNA sequence: TGCAGCGTTGAGAGAGGCGGGGTTCGATACAATGAGCAGTTCTTC. Its protein is CSVERGGVRYNEQFF.

The chain couples TRBV28 to TRBJ1-4; TRBD1 might be the D (5 bases). The germline V gene has CDR1 MDHEN and CDR2 SYDVKM. This CDR3 is built from 12 residues. The V gene lost 7 bases and the J gene lost 13 bases, with 16 bases spanning the gap. The CDR3 DNA reads as TGTGCCAGCAAGTTTATTGGGGGTCGACTGTTTTTT. Protein product: CASKFIGGRLFF. Complete variable domain (other parts from reference TRBV28 and TRBJ1-4): DVKVTQSSRYLVKRTGEKVFLECVQDMDHENMFWYRQDPGLGLRLIYFSYDVKMKEKGDIPEGYSVSREKKERFSLILESASTNQTSMYLCASKFIGGRLFFGSGTQLSVL.

This clone was seen only a few times. In DNA, the CDR3 is TGTGCCAGTAATGAAGGGGGCGGTGGCTACACCTTC. It encodes CASNEGGGGYTF. The genes are TRBV19 and TRBJ1-2, with 7 bases aligning to TRBD1. The CDR3 consists of 12 residues. In germline, CDR1 is LNHDA, CDR2 SQIVND (reference sequence). Trimming cost V 7 bases and J 7 bases; bases outside gene matches: 6.

This chain uses TRBV6-6 with TRBJ2-4; TRBD2 agrees at 8 bases. V was clipped by 6 bases and J by 4 bases; unmatched bases: 11. There are 16 residues in the CDR3. CDR1 and CDR2 (germline): MNHNY, SVGAGI (reference sequence). This CDR3 is CASSLDRAGVKNIQYF. CDR3 bases: TGTGCCAGCAGCCTCGACAGAGCGGGAGTTAAAAACATTCAGTACTTC.

In this sample, this clone turned up once. The chain has TRBV4-1 and TRBJ2-3; no firm D call. The CDR3 covers 13 residues. V dropped 4 bases and J dropped 4 bases, with 9 bases sitting between them. Germline V gene data show CDR1 as MGHRA and CDR2 as YSYEKL. The chain's CDR3 is CASSPDVPDTQYF. For the CDR3, the DNA is TGCGCCAGCAGCCCAGATGTTCCAGATACGCAGTATTTT.

V usage is TRBV7-2 and J usage is TRBJ2-7; tentative D call: TRBD2 (6 bases). Per the germline V gene, CDR1 is SGHTA and CDR2 is FQGNSA. Trimming shortened V by 4 bases and J by 0 bases, and 10 bases separated the two germline ends. The CDR3 spans 14 residues. The CDR3 spells CASSWAGSSYEQYF. As DNA, the CDR3 is TGTGCCAGCAGCTGGGCCGGGAGCTCCTACGAGCAGTACTTC.

This rearrangement joins TRBV19 to TRBJ2-7; D may match TRBD1 or TRBD2 (5 bases each). V shed 6 bases and J shed 3 bases, with 18 bases lying between them. The germline gives CDR1 LNHDA, CDR2 SQIVND (reference sequence). This CDR3 region has 15 residues. CDR3 DNA sequence: TGTGCCAGTAGCCCATGGAGGACCAGGGACTACGAGCAGTACTTC. It encodes CASSPWRTRDYEQYF.

This sequence joins TRBV5-1 and TRBJ1-1; D is possibly TRBD1 (5 bases). The CDR3 covers 13 residues. The V end lost 2 bases, the J end lost 5 bases, and 10 bases lay between the germline ends. From germline, CDR1 is SGHRS and CDR2 YFSETQ. Here the CDR3 DNA reads TGCGCCAGCAGCTTTTTGGGGGGGACTGAAGCTTTCTTT. Residues: CASSFLGGTEAFF.

As concerns this clone: Other nucleotide sequences in the sample specify the same CDR3. V usage is TRBV7-9 and J usage is TRBJ1-2; possibly TRBD1 for D (6 bases). The CDR3 spans 14 residues. Germline V gives CDR1 SEHNR, CDR2 FQNEAQ (reference sequence). Deletions cut 5 bases from V and 2 bases from J, with 12 bases between. The CDR3 sequence is CASSLGGANYGYTF. CDR3 sequence (DNA): TGTGCCAGCAGCCTCGGGGGGGCGAACTATGGCTACACCTTC.

This chain joins TRBV10-3 and TRBJ1-3, with 7 bases identical to TRBD1. This CDR3 contains 14 residues. Losses at the gene ends were 6 bases for V and 1 base for J; bases not matched to a gene: 3. CDR1 ENHRY and CDR2 SYGVKD come from the germline V gene. The CDR3 nucleotides read TGTGCCATCAGCGGGGACAGTTCTGGAAACACCATATATTTT. Its translation is CAISGDSSGNTIYF.

The chain links TRBV7-7 to TRBJ1-5; tentatively, D is TRBD1 (5 bases). V lost 9 bases and J lost 1, with 16 bases in between. The CDR3 has 15 residues. Germline V gene sequence: CDR1 SSHAT, CDR2 FNYEAQ (reference sequence). The CDR3 DNA reads TGTGCCAGATGGAGGGCGGGGCCAAGCAATCAGCCCCAGCATTTT. Its translation is CARWRAGPSNQPQHF.

V and J are TRBV7-2 and TRBJ1-5; D remains unclear. The CDR3 contains 13 residues. Per the germline V gene, CDR1 is SGHTA and CDR2 is FQGNSA. Trimming cost V 1 base and J 7 bases, with 8 bases left between them. The chain's CDR3 is CASSLDGTQPQHF. The CDR3 coding sequence is TGTGCCAGCAGCTTAGATGGCACCCAGCCCCAGCATTTT.